This T cell receptor beta chain was sequenced for a study of T cell responses to AZD1222 COVID-19 vaccine. Sequencing was performed with immunoSEQ multiplex PCR; in TCRdb, only in-frame clones are kept and a portion is missing. The sample records approximately 74,000 clones, approximately 87% being singletons. The TCR comes from an adult who received the AZD1222 COVID-19 vaccine. The sequenced sample was peripheral blood, obtained 28 days after the second AZD1222 dose.

The CDR3 region has the DNA TGTGCCAGCAGTCGGGGTTGGGGGGCGTACGAGCAGTACTTC. Protein sequence: CASSRGWGAYEQYF. The V call is TRBV27, the J call TRBJ2-7; D may be TRBD1 or TRBD2 (6 bases each). Trimming stripped 5 bases from V and 4 bases from J, with 15 bases between. Germline CDR1 MNHEY, CDR2 SMNVEV (reference sequence). The length of the CDR3 is 14 residues.